Reported below is one T cell receptor (beta chain). The CDR3 loop spans 13 amino acids. V was pared by 4 bases and J by 0 bases, with 6 bases between. CDR1 is SGHVS and CDR2 is FQNEAQ in the germline V gene. These data come from a study of cytomegalovirus exposure and HLA in healthy donors. Use of 60 Vbeta and 13 Jbeta primers characterized the PCR. Libraries were prepared by immunoSEQ multiplex PCR; TCRdb keeps only in-frame clonotypes and omits some of them. The table includes approximately 100,000 clones, around 60% detected once. This receptor was obtained from a woman aged 45-60 years in good health and CMV-seronegative. Sequences were obtained from PBMCs. The J gene is TRBJ1-2, the V gene TRBV7-8, with D unclear. The CDR3 protein is CASSSTPNYGYTF. Written as DNA, the CDR3 is TGTGCCAGCAGCTCCACTCCTAACTATGGCTACACCTTC.